The 17 T cell receptor beta chains reported below all come from one sample, sequenced in a study of blood T cell repertoires in COVID-19. The method was immunoSEQ multiplex PCR; TCRdb's version includes in-frame clones alone and lacks a portion of them. The table records over 65,000 clones, around 88% of them present only once. Material for sequencing was peripheral blood. Source of these receptors: a human donor in a cohort sampled during active COVID-19.

The gene calls are TRBV14 and TRBJ1-1; the D is unclear. Germline CDR1 reads SGHDN; CDR2 reads FVKESK. Trimming removed 0 bases from V and 14 bases from J, with 19 bases in between. This CDR3 is 14 amino acids long. CDR3 region: CASSQDEGPQRLFF. DNA for the CDR3: TGTGCCAGCAGCCAAGATGAGGGCCCACAACGCTTATTCTTT. Drawing the rest from reference TRBV14 and TRBJ1-1, the complete variable domain is EAGVTQFPSHSVIEKGQTVTLRCDPISGHDNLYWYRRVMGKEIKFLLHFVKESKQDESGMPNNRFLAERTGGTYSTLKVQPAELEDSGVYFCASSQDEGPQRLFFGQGTRLTVV.

V gene TRBV19 combines with J gene TRBJ1-1, with 7 bases fitting TRBD1. The V gene end was trimmed by 2 bases and the J gene end by 1 base; junction bases not matched to a gene: 13. Per germline, CDR1 LNHDA and CDR2 SQIVND (reference sequence). The CDR3 covers 18 residues. The DNA of the CDR3 is TGTGCCAGTAGTATACCTATCAACCCGGGACAGAGGAACACTGAAGCTTTCTTT. Encoded protein: CASSIPINPGQRNTEAFF.

This chain links TRBV25-1 with TRBJ2-1; maybe TRBD2 (6 bases). Germline-derived CDR1 and CDR2 are MGHDK and SYGVNS. The CDR3 has 15 residues. Trimming stripped 4 bases from V and 3 bases from J, with 13 bases between. This CDR3 reads CASSAGSGYYNEQFF. For the CDR3, the DNA is TGTGCCAGCAGTGCCGGGAGCGGCTACTACAATGAGCAGTTCTTC.

This chain connects TRBV2 to TRBJ2-7; 9 bases fit TRBD1. V lost 4 bases, J lost 0 bases, and 4 bases stayed unmatched. The CDR3 contains 15 residues. Germline-derived CDR1 and CDR2 are SNHLY and FYNNEI. CDR3 DNA: TGTGCCAGCAGTGCAGACAGGGGGTACTCCTACGAGCAGTACTTC. Translating it yields CASSADRGYSYEQYF.

The V and J genes are TRBV6-6 and TRBJ1-4; D gene ambiguous. V was clipped by 0 bases and J by 7 bases, with 9 bases between them. CDR3 size: 14 residues. CDR1 MNHNY and CDR2 SVGAGI come from the germline V gene (reference sequence). CDR3: CASSYSGEAEKLFF. CDR3 bases: TGTGCCAGCAGTTACTCGGGAGAGGCTGAAAAACTGTTTTTT.

The CDR3 region is CASSPETGTPGNTIYF. CDR3 bases: TGTGCCAGCTCACCGGAAACAGGGACCCCCGGAAACACCATATATTTT. The chain combines TRBV18 with TRBJ1-3, with a possible D match to TRBD1 (6 bases). Germline-derived CDR1 and CDR2 are KGHSH and LQKENI. Trimming left V 3 bases short and J 4 bases short, with 16 bases between. The CDR3 covers 16 residues.

The rearrangement joins TRBV2 to TRBJ1-1; no reliable D call. The germline gives CDR1 SNHLY, CDR2 FYNNEI. This CDR3 has 14 residues. V lost 5 bases, J lost 0 bases, and 10 bases lay in between. The CDR3 sequence is CASSYIRMNTEAFF. The CDR3 DNA sequence: TGTGCCAGCAGTTATATCAGGATGAACACTGAAGCTTTCTTT.

This rearrangement joins TRBV30 to TRBJ1-6, with D tentatively TRBD1 (5 bases). V dropped 7 bases and J dropped 9 bases, with 19 bases sitting between them. The germline gives CDR1 GTSNPN, CDR2 SVGIG (reference sequence). This CDR3 comprises 14 residues. CDR3 residues: CASDRGGVGSPLHF. DNA for the CDR3: TGTGCCTCAGATCGGGGGGGAGTTGGTTCACCCCTCCACTTT. Full variable domain (outside the CDR3, taken from reference TRBV30 and TRBJ1-6): SQTIHQWPATLVQPVGSPLSLECTVEGTSNPNLYWYRQAAGRGLQLLFYSVGIGQISSEVPQNLSASRPQDRQFILSSKKLLLSDSGFYLCASDRGGVGSPLHFGNGTRLTVT.

This clone was detected only a few times. CDR3 nucleotides: TGTGCCAGCAGCTCGACAGGGAGCGAGCAGTACTTC. Translating gives CASSSTGSEQYF. J is TRBJ2-7 and V is TRBV5-4, with 7 positions matching TRBD1. The J segment lost 6 bases and the V segment lost 3 bases, leaving 3 bases of the junction unmatched. The germline V gene encodes CDR1 SGHNT and CDR2 YYREEE (reference sequence). There are 12 residues in the CDR3.

Turning to this clone: A junction boundary mismatches the germline segment, possibly from a read error. Here the CDR3 reads CSVEGGAGANVLTF. The DNA of the CDR3 is TGCAGCGTAGAAGGCGGCGCTGGGGCCAACGTCCTGACTTTC. This chain links TRBV29-1 with TRBJ2-6; D unresolved. Germline lookup yields CDR1 SQVTM and CDR2 ANQGSEA. There are 14 residues in the CDR3.

V usage is TRBV3-1 (or the pseudogene TRBV3-2) and J usage is TRBJ2-5; TRBD2 agrees at 8 bases. This CDR3 region has 14 residues. Germline CDR1 reads LGHDT; CDR2 reads YNNKEL (reference sequence). The trim removed 8 bases at V and 7 bases at J, leaving 12 bases unmatched. In DNA, the CDR3 is TGTGCCAGCGCTTGGGATAGCGGGGTCGGGACCCAGTACTTC. The encoded protein is CASAWDSGVGTQYF.

The chain joins TRBV3-1 (or the pseudogene TRBV3-2) to TRBJ2-2, with D possibly matching TRBD2 (5 bases). Germline loops: CDR1 LGHDT, CDR2 YNNKEL (reference sequence). The CDR3 totals 12 residues. V was pared by 4 bases and J by 9 bases, with 9 bases between. The CDR3 DNA is TGTGCCAGCAGCCGGACTGGCCGGGAGCTGTTTTTT. Translating it yields CASSRTGRELFF.

The chain joins TRBV28 to TRBJ2-6, with D possibly being TRBD2 (6 bases). V was clipped by 8 bases and J by 7 bases, with 15 bases between them. From germline, CDR1 is MDHEN and CDR2 SYDVKM. This CDR3 is built from 14 residues. CDR3 sequence reads: CASGGTGPANVLTF. CDR3 DNA sequence: TGTGCCAGCGGGGGGACTGGGCCAGCCAACGTCCTGACTTTC.

The chain combines TRBV7-6 with TRBJ2-1; weak D call: TRBD1 (6 bases). Looked up from germline, CDR1 is SGHVS and CDR2 is FNYEAQ. The V gene lost 5 bases and the J gene lost 2 bases, with 13 bases spanning the gap. The CDR3 extends over 15 amino acids. The CDR3: CASSRTGFPYNEQFF. CDR3 coding DNA: TGTGCCAGCAGCCGAACAGGGTTTCCCTACAATGAGCAGTTCTTC.

The chain employs TRBV7-9 and TRBJ2-7; unclear D gene. The V and J ends lost 5 bases and 4 bases respectively, with 9 bases between them. CDR1 and CDR2 (germline): SEHNR, FQNEAQ (reference sequence). This CDR3 region has 12 residues. The CDR3 region has the DNA TGTGCCAGCAGCCCCCCCGGTTACGAGCAGTACTTC. Protein product: CASSPPGYEQYF.

The V call is TRBV2, the J call TRBJ2-3; a weak D match, TRBD2 (6 bases). The germline V gene encodes CDR1 SNHLY and CDR2 FYNNEI. V was pared by 4 bases and J by 1 base, with 12 bases between. The CDR3 covers 15 residues. CDR3 loop: CASSGRGLGTDTQYF. CDR3 in DNA: TGTGCCAGCAGTGGGCGGGGCTTAGGCACAGATACGCAGTATTTT.

This chain links TRBV27 with TRBJ1-2; D is ambiguous. This CDR3 has 14 amino acids. Germline CDR1 is MNHEY and CDR2 is SMNVEV (reference sequence). Trimming pared 5 bases from V and 8 bases from J, leaving 18 bases between. CDR3 residues: CASSPMGRYSGYTF. CDR3 DNA: TGTGCCAGCAGTCCAATGGGGAGATACTCCGGCTACACCTTC.